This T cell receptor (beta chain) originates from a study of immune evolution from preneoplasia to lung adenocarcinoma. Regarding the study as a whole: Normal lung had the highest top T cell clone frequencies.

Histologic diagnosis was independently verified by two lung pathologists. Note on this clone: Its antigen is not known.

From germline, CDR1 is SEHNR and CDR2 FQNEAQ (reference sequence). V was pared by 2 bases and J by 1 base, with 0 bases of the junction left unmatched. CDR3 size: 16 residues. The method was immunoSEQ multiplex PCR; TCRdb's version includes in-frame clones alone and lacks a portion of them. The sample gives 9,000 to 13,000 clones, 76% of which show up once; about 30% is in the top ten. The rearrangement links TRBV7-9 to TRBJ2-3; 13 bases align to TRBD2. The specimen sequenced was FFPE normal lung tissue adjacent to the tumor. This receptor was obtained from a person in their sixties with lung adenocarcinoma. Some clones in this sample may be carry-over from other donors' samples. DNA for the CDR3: TGTGCCAGCAGCTTAACTAGCGGGAGGGGCACAGATACGCAGTATTTT. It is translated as CASSLTSGRGTDTQYF.